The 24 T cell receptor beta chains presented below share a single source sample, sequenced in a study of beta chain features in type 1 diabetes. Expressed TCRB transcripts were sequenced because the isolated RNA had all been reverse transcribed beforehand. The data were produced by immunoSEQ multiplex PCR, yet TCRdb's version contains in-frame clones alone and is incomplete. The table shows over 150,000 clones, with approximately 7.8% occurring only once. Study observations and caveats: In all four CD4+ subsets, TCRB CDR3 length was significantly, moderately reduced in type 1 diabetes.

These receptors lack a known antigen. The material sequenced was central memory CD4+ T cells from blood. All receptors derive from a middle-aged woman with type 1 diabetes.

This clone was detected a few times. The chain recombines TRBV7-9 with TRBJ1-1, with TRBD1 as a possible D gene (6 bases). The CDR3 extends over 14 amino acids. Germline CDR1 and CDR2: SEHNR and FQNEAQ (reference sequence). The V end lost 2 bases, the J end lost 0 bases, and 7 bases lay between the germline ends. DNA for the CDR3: TGTGCCAGCAGCTTAACAGGGCTGAACACTGAAGCTTTCTTT. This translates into CASSLTGLNTEAFF.

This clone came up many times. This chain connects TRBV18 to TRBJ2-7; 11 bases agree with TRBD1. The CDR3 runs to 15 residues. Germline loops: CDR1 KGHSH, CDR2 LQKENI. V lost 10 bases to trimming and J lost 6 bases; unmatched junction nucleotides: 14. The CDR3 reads CATRFGDGTGGEQYF. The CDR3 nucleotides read TGTGCCACCCGCTTCGGAGATGGGACAGGGGGCGAGCAGTACTTC.

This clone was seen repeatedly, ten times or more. The CDR3 bases are TGTGCCAGCAGTCCCCTGCGGGGGGGGTATGAGACCCAGTACTTC. This encodes CASSPLRGGYETQYF. This chain connects TRBV27 to TRBJ2-5; 9 bases align to TRBD2. V was pared by 5 bases and J by 5 bases, with 9 bases of the junction left unmatched. Germline CDR1 MNHEY, CDR2 SMNVEV (reference sequence). There are 15 residues in the CDR3.

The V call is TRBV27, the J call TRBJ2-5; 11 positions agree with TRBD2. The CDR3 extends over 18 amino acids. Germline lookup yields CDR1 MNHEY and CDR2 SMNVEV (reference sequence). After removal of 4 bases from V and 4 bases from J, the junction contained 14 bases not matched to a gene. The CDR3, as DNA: TGTGCCAGCAGTTCCAGACTAGCGGGGTCCCGTTTGGGAGAGACCCAGTACTTC. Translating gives CASSSRLAGSRLGETQYF.

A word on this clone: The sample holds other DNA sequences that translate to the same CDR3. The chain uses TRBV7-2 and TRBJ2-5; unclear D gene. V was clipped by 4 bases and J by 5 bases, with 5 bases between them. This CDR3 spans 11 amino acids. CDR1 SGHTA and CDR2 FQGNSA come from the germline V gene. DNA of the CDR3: TGTGCCAGCAGCTCTCTTGAGACCCAGTACTTC. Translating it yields CASSSLETQYF.

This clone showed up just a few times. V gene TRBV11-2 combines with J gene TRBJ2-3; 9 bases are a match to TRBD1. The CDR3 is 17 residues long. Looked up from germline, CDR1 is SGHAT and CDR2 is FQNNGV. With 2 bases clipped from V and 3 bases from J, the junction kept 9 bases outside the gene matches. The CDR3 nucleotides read TGTGCCAGCAGCTTAAAGTCCGGGACAGGGCGAACAGATACGCAGTATTTT. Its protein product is CASSLKSGTGRTDTQYF. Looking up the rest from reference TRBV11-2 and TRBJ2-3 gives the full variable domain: EAGVAQSPRYKIIEKRQSVAFWCNPISGHATLYWYQQILGQGPKLLIQFQNNGVVDDSQLPKDRFSAERLKGVDSTLKIQPAKLEDSAVYLCASSLKSGTGRTDTQYFGPGTRLTVL.

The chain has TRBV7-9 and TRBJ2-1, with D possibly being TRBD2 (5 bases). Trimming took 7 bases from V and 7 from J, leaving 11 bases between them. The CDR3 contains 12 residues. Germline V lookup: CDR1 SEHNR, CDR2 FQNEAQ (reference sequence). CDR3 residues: CASKAVGNEQFF. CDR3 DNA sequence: TGTGCCAGCAAAGCGGTTGGGAATGAGCAGTTCTTC.

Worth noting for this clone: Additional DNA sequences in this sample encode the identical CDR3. For the CDR3, the DNA is TGTGCCAGCAGTTTATCCGGGGGAGCAGAGACCCAGTACTTC. The encoded protein is CASSLSGGAETQYF. The chain uses TRBV28 and TRBJ2-5, with a possible D match to TRBD2 (6 bases). Per germline, CDR1 MDHEN and CDR2 SYDVKM. Trimming cost V 1 base and J 4 bases, with 10 bases left between them. This CDR3 is 14 amino acids long.

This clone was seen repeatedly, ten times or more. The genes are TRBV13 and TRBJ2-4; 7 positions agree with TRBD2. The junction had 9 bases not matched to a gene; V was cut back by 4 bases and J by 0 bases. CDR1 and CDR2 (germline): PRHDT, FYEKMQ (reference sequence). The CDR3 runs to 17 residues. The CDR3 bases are TGTGCCAGCAGCTCCAGCAGCGGGATCGTAGCCAAAAACATTCAGTACTTC. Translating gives CASSSSSGIVAKNIQYF.

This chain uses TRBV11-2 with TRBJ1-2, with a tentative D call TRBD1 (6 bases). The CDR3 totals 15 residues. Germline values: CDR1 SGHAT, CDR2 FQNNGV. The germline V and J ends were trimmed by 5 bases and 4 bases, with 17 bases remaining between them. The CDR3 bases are TGTGCCAGCAGCCCGATCTGGGGGCCTAGCTATGGCTACACCTTC. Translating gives CASSPIWGPSYGYTF.

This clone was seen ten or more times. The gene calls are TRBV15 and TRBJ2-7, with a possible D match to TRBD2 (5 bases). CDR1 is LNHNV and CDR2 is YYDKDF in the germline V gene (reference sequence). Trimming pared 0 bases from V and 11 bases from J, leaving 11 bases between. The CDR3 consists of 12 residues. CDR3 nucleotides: TGTGCCACCAGCAGAGATCGAGGGTGGAAGTACTTC. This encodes CATSRDRGWKYF.

The chain's CDR3 is CASTSRDSRTDTQYF. CDR3 DNA sequence: TGTGCCAGCACATCACGGGACTCGCGAACAGATACGCAGTATTTT. The chain is built from TRBV27 and TRBJ2-3, with D tentatively TRBD2 (6 bases). This CDR3 is 15 amino acids long. Germline-derived CDR1 and CDR2 are MNHEY and SMNVEV (reference sequence). The V and J ends lost 7 bases and 3 bases respectively, with 17 bases between them.

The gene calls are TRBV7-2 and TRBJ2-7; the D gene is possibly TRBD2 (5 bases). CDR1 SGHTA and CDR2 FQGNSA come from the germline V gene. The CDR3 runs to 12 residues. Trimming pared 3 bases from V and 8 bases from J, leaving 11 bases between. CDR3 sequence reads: CASSLEDFKQYF. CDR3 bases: TGTGCCAGCAGCTTGGAGGACTTCAAGCAGTACTTC.

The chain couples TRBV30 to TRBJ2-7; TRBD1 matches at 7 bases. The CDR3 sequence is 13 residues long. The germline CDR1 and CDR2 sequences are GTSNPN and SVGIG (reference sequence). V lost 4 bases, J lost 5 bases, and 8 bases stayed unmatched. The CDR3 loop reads CAWNRQGWDEQYF. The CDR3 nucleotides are TGTGCCTGGAATAGACAGGGCTGGGACGAGCAGTACTTC.

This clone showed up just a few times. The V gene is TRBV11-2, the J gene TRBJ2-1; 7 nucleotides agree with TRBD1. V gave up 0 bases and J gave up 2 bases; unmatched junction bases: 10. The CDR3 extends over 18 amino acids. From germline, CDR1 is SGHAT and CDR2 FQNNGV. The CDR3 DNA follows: TGTGCCAGCAGCTTAGATCTCCCGGACAGGAGAACCTACAATGAGCAGTTCTTC. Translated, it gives CASSLDLPDRRTYNEQFF.

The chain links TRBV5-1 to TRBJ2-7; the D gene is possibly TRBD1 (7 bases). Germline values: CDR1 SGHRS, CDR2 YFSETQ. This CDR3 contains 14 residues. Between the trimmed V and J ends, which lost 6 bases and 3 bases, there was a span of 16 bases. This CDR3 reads CASTPQGGIYEQYF. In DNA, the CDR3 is TGCGCCAGCACCCCTCAGGGGGGAATCTACGAGCAGTACTTC.

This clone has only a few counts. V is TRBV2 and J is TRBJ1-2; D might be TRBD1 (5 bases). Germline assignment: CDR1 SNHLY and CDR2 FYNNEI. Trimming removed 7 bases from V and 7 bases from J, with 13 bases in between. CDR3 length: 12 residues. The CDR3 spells CASTVTVSGYTF. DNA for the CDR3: TGTGCCAGCACTGTGACAGTATCTGGCTACACCTTC.

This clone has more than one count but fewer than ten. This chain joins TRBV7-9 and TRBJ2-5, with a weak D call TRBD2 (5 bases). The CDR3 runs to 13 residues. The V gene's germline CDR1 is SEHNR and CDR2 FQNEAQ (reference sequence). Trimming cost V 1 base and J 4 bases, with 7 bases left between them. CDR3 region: CASSLGERETQYF. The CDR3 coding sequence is TGTGCCAGCAGCTTAGGGGAGAGAGAGACCCAGTACTTC.

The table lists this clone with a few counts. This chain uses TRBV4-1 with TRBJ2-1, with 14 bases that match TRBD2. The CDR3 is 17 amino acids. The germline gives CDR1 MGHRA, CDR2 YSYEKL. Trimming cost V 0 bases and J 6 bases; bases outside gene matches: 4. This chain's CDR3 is CASSQETSGRATNEQFF. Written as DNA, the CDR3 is TGCGCCAGCAGCCAAGAGACTAGCGGGAGGGCTACCAATGAGCAGTTCTTC.

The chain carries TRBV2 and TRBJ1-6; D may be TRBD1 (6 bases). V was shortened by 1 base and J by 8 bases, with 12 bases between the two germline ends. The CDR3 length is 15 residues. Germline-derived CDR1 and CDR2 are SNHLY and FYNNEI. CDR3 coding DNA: TGTGCCAGCAGTGAAGGGACAGCTCGGGATTCACCCCTCCACTTT. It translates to CASSEGTARDSPLHF. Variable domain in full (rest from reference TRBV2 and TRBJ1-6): EPEVTQTPSHQVTQMGQEVILRCVPISNHLYFYWYRQILGQKVEFLVSFYNNEISEKSEIFDDQFSVERPDGSNFTLKIRSTKLEDSAMYFCASSEGTARDSPLHFGNGTRLTVT.

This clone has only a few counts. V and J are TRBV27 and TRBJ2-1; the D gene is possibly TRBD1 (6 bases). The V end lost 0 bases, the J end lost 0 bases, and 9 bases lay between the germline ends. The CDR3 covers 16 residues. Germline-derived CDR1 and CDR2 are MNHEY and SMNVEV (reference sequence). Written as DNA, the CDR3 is TGTGCCAGCAGTTTATCAGCGACAGGCTCCTACAATGAGCAGTTCTTC. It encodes CASSLSATGSYNEQFF.

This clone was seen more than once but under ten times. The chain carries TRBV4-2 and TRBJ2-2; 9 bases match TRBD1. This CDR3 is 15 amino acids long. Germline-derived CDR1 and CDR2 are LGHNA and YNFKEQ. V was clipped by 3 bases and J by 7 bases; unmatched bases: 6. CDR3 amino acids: CASSHDTGGGGELFF. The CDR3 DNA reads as TGTGCCAGCAGCCACGATACAGGGGGCGGCGGGGAGCTGTTTTTT.

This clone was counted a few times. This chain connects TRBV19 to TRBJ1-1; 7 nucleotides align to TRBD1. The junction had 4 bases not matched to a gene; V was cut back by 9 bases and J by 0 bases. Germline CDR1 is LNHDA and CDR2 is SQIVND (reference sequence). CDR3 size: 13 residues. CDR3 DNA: TGTGCCAGCCTGGGACAGCTGAACACTGAAGCTTTCTTT. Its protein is CASLGQLNTEAFF.

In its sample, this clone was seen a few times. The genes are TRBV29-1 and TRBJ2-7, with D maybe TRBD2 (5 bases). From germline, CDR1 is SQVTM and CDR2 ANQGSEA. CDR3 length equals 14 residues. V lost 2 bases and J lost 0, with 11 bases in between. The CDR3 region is CSVERGPSSYEQYF. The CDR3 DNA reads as TGCAGCGTTGAAAGAGGGCCCAGCTCCTACGAGCAGTACTTC.